The rows below give T cell receptor beta chains drawn from one sample of a study of T cells after yellow fever vaccination. TCRdb fed the 5' RACE reads into MiXCR, producing one record per CDR3 protein. The table has a few hundred thousand distinct CDR3 sequences, under 5% seen once; the top ten hold 20% to 25%. Specimen: PBMCs, collected 5 days after the yellow fever booster vaccination. Receptors originate from a young man who received the YFV17D yellow fever vaccine. Each CDR3 is given with its conserved first and last residue. D genes are given only for firm matches. Clone size is shown for a subset of rows, as once, few, many or a class of expanded clone.

clone size	D gene	V gene	J gene	CDR3 protein	CDR3 DNA
many	-	TRBV11-2	TRBJ2-7	CASSLDPFEQYF	TGTGCCAGCAGCTTAGACCCCTTCGAGCAGTACTTC
few	-	TRBV27	TRBJ2-3	CASSLMAALSTDTQYF	TGTGCCAGCAGTCTCATGGCGGCCCTTAGCACAGATACGCAGTATTTT
few	-	TRBV4-3	TRBJ2-2	CASSQGRGRGELFF	TGCGCCAGCAGCCAAGGACGCGGACGAGGGGAGCTGTTTTTT
few	-	TRBV5-1	TRBJ1-2	CACPGALYGYTF	TGCGCCTGCCCAGGGGCTCTCTATGGCTACACCTTC
few	-	TRBV10-3	TRBJ1-1	CAIRGRLNTEAFF	TGTGCCATCAGGGGACGGCTGAACACTGAAGCTTTCTTT
many	-	TRBV7-8	TRBJ1-1	CASSLASSMNTEAFF	TGTGCCAGCAGCTTGGCCAGTTCTATGAACACTGAAGCTTTCTTT
many	-	TRBV10-1	TRBJ2-5	CASSEKRWKTQYF	TGCGCCAGCAGTGAGAAGCGTTGGAAGACCCAGTACTTC
-	TRBD1	TRBV15	TRBJ2-2	CATSRATGAAGELFF	TGTGCCACCAGCAGAGCGACAGGGGCAGCCGGGGAGCTGTTTTTT
many	-	TRBV20-1	TRBJ2-1	CSARAPGTVGNEQFF	TGCAGTGCTAGAGCCCCCGGGACCGTGGGAAATGAGCAGTTCTTC
-	-	TRBV7-9	TRBJ1-5	CASSAGTPSNQPQHF	TGTGCCAGCAGCGCAGGGACACCTAGCAATCAGCCCCAGCATTTT
many	TRBD1	TRBV18	TRBJ1-1	CASSPRGQTAFF	TGTGCCAGCTCACCTAGGGGACAGACAGCTTTCTTT
-	TRBD1	TRBV7-9	TRBJ1-5	CASSPGAGGYQPQHF	TGTGCCAGCAGCCCAGGGGCAGGGGGTTATCAGCCCCAGCATTTT
many	-	TRBV2	TRBJ2-3	CASSVADTQYF	TGTGCCAGCAGTGTTGCGGATACGCAGTATTTT
many	TRBD1	TRBV5-1	TRBJ1-1	CASSLVGGETEAFF	TGCGCCAGCAGCTTGGTAGGGGGCGAAACTGAAGCTTTCTTT
many	-	TRBV5-1	TRBJ1-2	CASSLVGAEGYTF	TGCGCCAGCAGCTTGGTAGGAGCGGAGGGCTACACCTTC
many	TRBD2	TRBV6-1	TRBJ2-1	CASSPWGGNEQFF	TGTGCCAGCAGTCCTTGGGGGGGCAATGAGCAGTTCTTC